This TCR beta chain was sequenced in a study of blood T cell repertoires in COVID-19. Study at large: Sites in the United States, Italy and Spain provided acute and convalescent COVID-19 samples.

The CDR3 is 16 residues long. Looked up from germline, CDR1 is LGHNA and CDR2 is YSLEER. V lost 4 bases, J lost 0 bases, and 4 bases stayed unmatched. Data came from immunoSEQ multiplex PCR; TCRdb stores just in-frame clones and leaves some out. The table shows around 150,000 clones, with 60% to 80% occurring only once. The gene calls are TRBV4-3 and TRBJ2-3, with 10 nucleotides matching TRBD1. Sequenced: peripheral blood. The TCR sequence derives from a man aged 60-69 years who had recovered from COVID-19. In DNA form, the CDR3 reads TGCGCCAGCAGCCCCCGGGACAGGGGAAGCACAGATACGCAGTATTTT. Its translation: CASSPRDRGSTDTQYF.